The rows below give T cell receptor beta chains drawn from one sample of a study of shared clonotypes between healthy human individuals. Some clones are missing from TCRdb's copy, which holds only in-frame ones; the method was immunoSEQ multiplex PCR. The sample includes approximately 740,000 clones, 90% to 95% of them seen just once. Material for sequencing was naive CD8+ T cells sorted from blood. Receptors were obtained from a man aged 25-45 years in good health. Both conserved end residues are part of each CDR3. The order of the fields is V gene, clone size, J gene, D gene, CDR3 DNA, CDR3 protein. D genes are given only for firm matches. Clone size is stated in some rows and not others, as once, few, many or a class when expanded.

>TRBV13|NA|TRBJ1-2|NA
TGTGCCAGCAGGTCGGGGGGCGAGGGCTACACCTTC
CASRSGGEGYTF
>TRBV28|NA|TRBJ1-1|NA
TGTGCCAGCAGTTTACAGTTGAACACTGAAGCTTTCTTT
CASSLQLNTEAFF
>TRBV5-1|NA|TRBJ2-3|NA
TGCGCCAGCAGCTTGGCCCCTCGGGGGAAAGAATTAGATACGCAGTATTTT
CASSLAPRGKELDTQYF
>TRBV9|NA|TRBJ1-4|NA
TGTGCCAGCGGGCCGAAGGAAAAACTGTTTTTT
CASGPKEKLFF
>TRBV7-3|once|TRBJ2-3|NA
TGTGCCAGCAGCCCGCTGGGCACAGATACGCAGTATTTT
CASSPLGTDTQYF
>TRBV2|NA|TRBJ2-5|TRBD2
TGTGCCAGCTTAACCACTAGCGGCCAAGAGACCCAGTACTTC
CASLTTSGQETQYF
>TRBV10-1|NA|TRBJ2-7|NA
TGCGCCAGCAGTGAGAATATCGGTTTACCCTACGAGCAGTACTTC
CASSENIGLPYEQYF
>TRBV4-1|once|TRBJ2-3|TRBD2
TGCGCCAGCAGCCAAGATCGGGGAGCGGGAGCAGGTCCAGATACGCAGTATTTT
CASSQDRGAGAGPDTQYF
>TRBV6-6|once|TRBJ1-1|NA
TGTGCCAGCAGTTCTTCTACAGAACCCATGAACACTGAAGCTTTCTTT
CASSSSTEPMNTEAFF
>TRBV29-1|NA|TRBJ2-7|NA
TGCAGCGTCGGAATCGGACACCAGGTAGACCCCTACGAGCAGTACTTC
CSVGIGHQVDPYEQYF
>TRBV6-5|NA|TRBJ2-3|TRBD2
TGTGCCAGCAGTTACTCACTAGCGGGGGGCACAGATACGCAGTATTTT
CASSYSLAGGTDTQYF
>TRBV28|NA|TRBJ1-2|NA
TGTGCCAGCAGCCCTGTTAACTATGGCTACACCTTC
CASSPVNYGYTF
>TRBV19|NA|TRBJ1-2|TRBD1
TGTGCCAGTCTGGACAGGGATTCTTCTCGTGGCTACACCTTC
CASLDRDSSRGYTF
>TRBV27|NA|TRBJ2-7|NA
TGTGCCAGCAGGACGGGCCGCTACGAGCAGTACTTC
CASRTGRYEQYF
>TRBV9|NA|TRBJ2-5|TRBD2
TGTGCCAGCAGCGTGGGGAGGGCAGAGTACCAAGAGACCCAGTACTTC
CASSVGRAEYQETQYF
>TRBV7-2|NA|TRBJ2-5|TRBD1
TGTGCCAGCAGCATAAGGGACAGGGAAGGGTTTTATGAGACCCAGTACTTC
CASSIRDREGFYETQYF
>TRBV7-2|NA|TRBJ2-7|TRBD2
TGTGCCAGCAGCTTTGGGACTAGCGGGACCTACGAGCAGTACTTC
CASSFGTSGTYEQYF
>TRBV29-1|NA|TRBJ1-2|NA
TGCAGCGGTAAATCAATGGGGTTTGGCTACACCTTC
CSGKSMGFGYTF
>TRBV5-6|NA|TRBJ1-1|NA
TGTGCCAGCAGCTTGGCTAGGACTTTTACTGAAGCTTTCTTT
CASSLARTFTEAFF
>TRBV7-2|NA|TRBJ2-3|NA
TGTGCCAGCAGCTTAGAAGGTTTCACAGATACGCAGTATTTT
CASSLEGFTDTQYF
>TRBV27|NA|TRBJ2-1|TRBD2
TGTGCCAGCAGGTCGGGAGTAGCGGGAACCAATGAGCAGTTCTTC
CASRSGVAGTNEQFF
>TRBV6-5|NA|TRBJ2-7|NA
TGTGCCAGCAGAGCCAGGGGTTGGTCCTACGAGCAGTACTTC
CASRARGWSYEQYF
>TRBV29-1|NA|TRBJ2-1|NA
TGCAGCGTTGAAGATGCAGGGCCGAGCTCCTACAATGAGCAGTTCTTC
CSVEDAGPSSYNEQFF
>TRBV7-6|NA|TRBJ1-3|NA
TGTGCCAGCAGCTTCAATCCGATCTCTGGAAACACCATATATTTT
CASSFNPISGNTIYF
>TRBV5-4|NA|TRBJ2-7|TRBD2
TGTGCCAGCAGCCCGAGACTAGCGGCTACCTACGAGCAGTACTTC
CASSPRLAATYEQYF
>TRBV7-9|few|TRBJ1-5|NA
TGTGCCAGCAGCCCAGGGACGGGTAATCAGCCCCAGCATTTT
CASSPGTGNQPQHF
>TRBV29-1|NA|TRBJ2-3|NA
TGCAGCGTTGAAGAGGATAGCGCTAGCACAGATACGCAGTATTTT
CSVEEDSASTDTQYF
>TRBV6-1|NA|TRBJ1-1|NA
TGTGCCAGCAGTGAAGCGCAGGCCGTTTCTGAAGCTTTCTTT
CASSEAQAVSEAFF
>TRBV5-1|NA|TRBJ2-5|NA
TGCGCCAGCAGCCCGGAAACAGGACAGGTGGGGGGAGAGACCCAGTACTTC
CASSPETGQVGGETQYF
>TRBV9|NA|TRBJ1-1|NA
TGTGCCAGCAGCGTAGAACGAGGCACCACTGAAGCTTTCTTT
CASSVERGTTEAFF
>TRBV6-1|once|TRBJ1-4|NA
TGTGCCAGCAGTGAATTCCGGGACGGACTTAATGAAAAACTGTTTTTT
CASSEFRDGLNEKLFF
>TRBV7-5|NA|TRBJ1-5|NA
TGTGCCAGAAGCACAGGCGGCGGACAGGGTCCTCAGCCCCAGCATTTT
CARSTGGGQGPQPQHF
>TRBV11-2|NA|TRBJ2-3|NA
TGTGCCAGCAGCTCTCATGGAGGAGGCGGCACAGATACGCAGTATTTT
CASSSHGGGGTDTQYF
>TRBV25-1|NA|TRBJ2-5|TRBD1
TGTGCCAGCAGTGCTTCCGGGACAGCTAGAGAGACCCAGTACTTC
CASSASGTARETQYF
>TRBV19|NA|TRBJ2-1|NA
TGTGCCAGTAGCCCGTATCCCCGGGAGTGGGCCTACAATGAGCAGTTCTTC
CASSPYPREWAYNEQFF
>TRBV7-9|NA|TRBJ2-5|TRBD2
TGTGCCAGCAGCAATACTAGGGGGACTAGCGGGAGAAGGGAGACCCAGTACTTC
CASSNTRGTSGRRETQYF
>TRBV25-1|NA|TRBJ2-7|NA
TGTGCCAGCAGTAACCGGGACGGTACCTACGAGCAGTACTTC
CASSNRDGTYEQYF
>TRBV27|NA|TRBJ2-7|TRBD2
TGTGCCAGCAGTTTTGCGGGAGAGTTTTACGAGCAGTACTTC
CASSFAGEFYEQYF
>TRBV30|NA|TRBJ2-1|NA
TGTGCCTGGAGTGAGGAGGAGGGTGATGAGCAGTTCTTC
CAWSEEEGDEQFF
>TRBV7-9|few|TRBJ1-2|TRBD1
TGTGCCAGCAGCTGGGACAGGGGCCATTATGGCTACACCTTC
CASSWDRGHYGYTF
>TRBV10-2|NA|TRBJ2-7|NA
TGCGCCAGCAGTGAAGTCGGGACAAACTACGAGCAGTACTTC
CASSEVGTNYEQYF
>TRBV19|NA|TRBJ2-1|TRBD2
TGTGCCAGTAAAGGCGGGAGTCCCTACAATGAGCAGTTCTTC
CASKGGSPYNEQFF